A selection of T cell receptor beta chains follows, all from one sample in a study of cytomegalovirus exposure and HLA in healthy donors. The data were produced by immunoSEQ multiplex PCR, yet TCRdb's version contains in-frame clones alone and is incomplete. The repertoire has about 150,000 clones, 80% to 90% of them found once; the top ten carry 4.5% to 5.5%. Sequencing was carried out using PBMCs. The receptors come from a man between 18 and 29 years old in good health and CMV-seropositive. Both conserved end residues are part of each CDR3. Each record gives: D gene, J gene, clone size, V gene, CDR3 DNA, CDR3 protein. D genes are given only for firm matches. Some rows have no size entry. The others give once, few or many, or a class for an expanded clone.

d_gene: NA; j_gene: TRBJ1-2; abundance: NA; v_gene: TRBV2; CDR3nt: TGTGCCAGCAGATCTGGGGGGGAAAATGGCTACACCTTC; CDR3aa: CASRSGGENGYTF
d_gene: NA; j_gene: TRBJ1-6; abundance: NA; v_gene: TRBV6-6; CDR3nt: TGTGCCAGCAGTTACAAGGGGAATTCACCCCTCCACTTT; CDR3aa: CASSYKGNSPLHF
d_gene: NA; j_gene: TRBJ1-2; abundance: NA; v_gene: TRBV19; CDR3nt: TGTGCCAGTAGGTCCCGGGAGGGGGACTATGGCTACACCTTC; CDR3aa: CASRSREGDYGYTF
d_gene: TRBD1; j_gene: TRBJ1-2; abundance: NA; v_gene: TRBV18; CDR3nt: TGTGCCAGCTCACCCGGGGCAGGGGGCCTGATCCACTATGGCTACACCTTC; CDR3aa: CASSPGAGGLIHYGYTF
d_gene: NA; j_gene: TRBJ1-1; abundance: NA; v_gene: TRBV6-5; CDR3nt: TGTGCCAGCAGTATTCGGGGTTTCTTT; CDR3aa: CASSIRGFF
d_gene: TRBD1; j_gene: TRBJ1-2; abundance: NA; v_gene: TRBV15; CDR3nt: TGTGCCACCTTCGATAAAGGGGGCCGTAACTATGGCTACACCTTC; CDR3aa: CATFDKGGRNYGYTF
d_gene: NA; j_gene: TRBJ2-1; abundance: NA; v_gene: TRBV29-1; CDR3nt: TGCAGCGCGGACGGGAATGCCCCTGAGCAGTTCTTC; CDR3aa: CSADGNAPEQFF
d_gene: NA; j_gene: TRBJ1-5; abundance: few; v_gene: TRBV12-5; CDR3nt: TGTGCTAGTGGTTTGCTAGTGACAGATAGCAATCAGCCCCAGCATTTT; CDR3aa: CASGLLVTDSNQPQHF
d_gene: TRBD1; j_gene: TRBJ1-4; abundance: NA; v_gene: TRBV5-6; CDR3nt: TGTGCCAGCACGGTATCCCGACAGGGGTATGAAAAACTGTTTTTT; CDR3aa: CASTVSRQGYEKLFF
d_gene: TRBD1; j_gene: TRBJ1-1; abundance: NA; v_gene: TRBV19; CDR3nt: TGTGCCAGCTTTAGGGACAGTCGGAGGACTGAAGCTTTCTTT; CDR3aa: CASFRDSRRTEAFF